A selection of T cell receptor beta chains follows, all from one sample in a study of memory CD4+ T cells and cytomegalovirus serostatus. The table came from immunoSEQ multiplex PCR; TCRdb's copy has only in-frame clones and leaves some out. Among over 35,000 clones listed, 75% to 80% were seen once. Sequenced sample: memory CD4+ T cells from blood. These receptors were collected from an adult in good health and CMV-seronegative. CDR3s include the opening cysteine and the closing phenylalanine or tryptophan. D genes are given only for firm matches. Where a row states a size, it is once, few, many or the class of an expanded clone; other rows omit it.

size | D | J | V | CDR3 | DNA
- | TRBD2 | TRBJ2-1 | TRBV27 | CASSLSTGLAGNYNEQFF | TGTGCCAGCAGTTTATCGACGGGACTAGCGGGGAATTACAATGAGCAGTTCTTC
- | - | TRBJ1-5 | TRBV19 | CASHRQANQPQHF | TGTGCCAGTCATCGACAGGCCAATCAGCCCCAGCATTTT
- | TRBD1 | TRBJ2-5 | TRBV14 | CASSRLGQGKETQYF | TGTGCCAGCAGCCGTTTGGGACAGGGGAAAGAGACCCAGTACTTC
- | - | TRBJ1-1 | TRBV5-6 | CASSGTGTEAFF | TGTGCCAGCAGCGGGACGGGAACTGAAGCTTTCTTT
- | - | TRBJ2-7 | TRBV30 | CAWGGTVHEQYF | TGTGCCTGGGGGGGAACGGTTCACGAGCAGTACTTC
few | - | TRBJ1-6 | TRBV16 | CASSPRDTSSYNSPLHF | TGTGCCAGCAGCCCACGGGACACGAGCTCCTATAATTCACCCCTCCACTTT
- | - | TRBJ2-7 | TRBV30 | CAWSVPSGQTVSYEQYF | TGTGCCTGGAGTGTGCCCTCCGGACAGACTGTCTCCTACGAGCAGTACTTC
- | TRBD1 | TRBJ2-7 | TRBV18 | CASSPGTGGGEQYF | TGTGCCAGCTCACCCGGGACAGGGGGGGGCGAGCAGTACTTC
- | TRBD1 | TRBJ1-1 | TRBV2 | CASSTGANTEAFF | TGTGCCAGCAGTACAGGGGCGAACACTGAAGCTTTCTTT
few | - | TRBJ1-1 | TRBV29-1 | CSVGTPSVMNTEAFF | TGCAGCGTTGGGACTCCCTCTGTGATGAACACTGAAGCTTTCTTT
- | - | TRBJ2-1 | TRBV7-8 | CASSPPMRDNSNEQFF | TGTGCCAGCAGCCCTCCCATGCGGGATAATAGCAATGAGCAGTTCTTC
- | - | TRBJ1-6 | TRBV5-1 | CASSSGGWNSPLHF | TGCGCCAGCAGCTCGGGGGGGTGGAATTCACCCCTCCACTTT
- | - | TRBJ2-6 | TRBV6-6 | CASGRTAIGANVLTF | TGTGCCAGCGGACGGACCGCGATTGGGGCCAACGTCCTGACTTTC
- | - | TRBJ1-2 | TRBV19 | CASSMDGISRGYTF | TGTGCCAGTAGTATGGATGGGATATCGAGGGGCTACACCTTC
- | - | TRBJ2-5 | TRBV7-9 | CASSQGLNQETQYF | TGTGCCAGCAGCCAGGGGCTGAACCAAGAGACCCAGTACTTC
once | - | TRBJ2-2 | TRBV10-3 | CAISESRQGNTGELFF | TGTGCCATCAGTGAGTCAAGGCAGGGGAACACCGGGGAGCTGTTTTTT
- | TRBD1 | TRBJ2-3 | TRBV2 | CASSTGGTQYF | TGTGCCAGCAGTACAGGGGGAACGCAGTATTTT
- | - | TRBJ1-2 | TRBV5-4 | CASSLVGAEGYTF | TGTGCCAGCAGCTTGGTAGGGGCTGAGGGCTACACCTTC
- | - | TRBJ1-1 | TRBV30 | CAWSDDLYKEAFF | TGTGCCTGGAGTGACGACCTTTATAAAGAAGCTTTCTTT
- | - | TRBJ1-1 | TRBV7-3 | CASSLEGRSTEAFF | TGTGCCAGCAGCTTAGAGGGGCGGAGCACTGAAGCTTTCTTT
- | TRBD1 | TRBJ2-7 | TRBV6-5 | CAITGVYEQYF | TGTGCCATTACAGGGGTTTACGAGCAGTACTTC
few | TRBD2 | TRBJ2-1 | TRBV4-1 | CASSQVDLGLAGGHEQFF | TGCGCCAGCAGCCAAGTGGATCTGGGACTAGCGGGGGGGCATGAGCAGTTCTTC
- | - | TRBJ1-2 | TRBV29-1 | CSVVLGQATGYTF | TGCAGCGTTGTCTTGGGGCAGGCTACCGGCTACACCTTC
once | - | TRBJ1-4 | TRBV2 | CASSESGGNEKLFF | TGTGCCAGCAGTGAATCCGGGGGCAATGAAAAACTGTTTTTT
- | TRBD1 | TRBJ1-2 | TRBV29-1 | CSVPQGGLGYTF | TGCAGCGTTCCACAGGGGGGGCTCGGCTACACCTTC
once | TRBD2 | TRBJ2-5 | TRBV5-1 | CASSLMVAGGQETQYF | TGCGCCAGCAGCTTGATGGTAGCGGGGGGGCAAGAGACCCAGTACTTC
- | - | TRBJ1-3 | TRBV6-5 | CASTQQAGSGNTIYF | TGTGCCAGCACCCAACAGGCTGGGTCTGGAAACACCATATATTTT
once | - | TRBJ1-6 | TRBV7-8 | CASSLAINSPLHF | TGTGCCAGCAGCTTAGCCATCAATTCACCCCTCCACTTT
- | TRBD2 | TRBJ2-2 | TRBV18 | CASSPVGLAGATGELFF | TGTGCCAGCTCACCAGTGGGACTAGCGGGGGCAACCGGGGAGCTGTTTTTT
- | - | TRBJ1-4 | TRBV29-1 | CSVEDRAGWGKLFF | TGCAGCGTTGAAGATCGAGCGGGATGGGGAAAACTGTTTTTT
- | - | TRBJ2-7 | TRBV10-3 | CAISGRTDSYEQYF | TGTGCCATCAGTGGAAGGACAGACTCCTACGAGCAGTACTTC
- | - | TRBJ1-5 | TRBV5-6 | CASSQGPWDQPQHF | TGTGCCAGCAGCCAGGGACCGTGGGATCAGCCCCAGCATTTT
- | TRBD1 | TRBJ1-1 | TRBV5-6 | CASSLAGGITEAFF | TGTGCCAGCAGCTTGGCAGGGGGCATTACTGAAGCTTTCTTT
- | - | TRBJ1-6 | TRBV7-9 | CASSFGSSYNSPLHF | TGTGCCAGCAGCTTTGGGAGCTCCTATAATTCACCCCTCCACTTT
- | - | TRBJ2-5 | TRBV11-2 | CASSPQETQYF | TGTGCCAGCAGCCCCCAGGAGACCCAGTACTTC
- | TRBD2 | TRBJ2-3 | TRBV19 | CASSDRGDADTQYF | TGTGCCAGTAGCGATCGGGGGGACGCAGATACGCAGTATTTT
once | TRBD1 | TRBJ1-6 | TRBV7-2 | CASSFPLGQTNSPLHF | TGTGCCAGCAGTTTCCCTCTGGGACAGACAAATTCACCCCTCCACTTT
- | - | TRBJ1-6 | TRBV2 | CASKQTGTKGSPLHF | TGTGCCAGCAAACAGACCGGGACAAAGGGTTCACCCCTCCACTTT
- | - | TRBJ1-1 | TRBV7-9 | CASSPPTANTEAFF | TGTGCCAGCAGCCCTCCGACAGCGAACACTGAAGCTTTCTTT